The 9 T cell receptor beta chains in this list originate from one sample, sequenced in a study of blood T cell repertoires in COVID-19. Sequencing was performed with immunoSEQ multiplex PCR; in TCRdb, only in-frame clones are kept and a portion is missing. The profile shows some 250,000 clones, 86% of them singletons. Sequenced material: peripheral blood. The receptors stem from a woman under 40 who had recovered from COVID-19.

The chain employs TRBV11-2 and TRBJ2-5; 10 bases map to TRBD1. This CDR3 contains 14 residues. Per the germline V gene, CDR1 is SGHAT and CDR2 is FQNNGV. V lost 5 bases and J lost 3; bases outside the gene matches: 3. CDR3 sequence reads: CASSQGQGKETQYF. CDR3 DNA: TGTGCCAGCAGCCAGGGACAGGGGAAAGAGACCCAGTACTTC. Variable domain in full (rest from reference TRBV11-2 and TRBJ2-5): EAGVAQSPRYKIIEKRQSVAFWCNPISGHATLYWYQQILGQGPKLLIQFQNNGVVDDSQLPKDRFSAERLKGVDSTLKIQPAKLEDSAVYLCASSQGQGKETQYFGPGTRLLVL.

The chain links TRBV19 to TRBJ2-2; unclear D gene. V was cut by 5 bases and J by 3 bases, with 7 bases left in between. The germline gives CDR1 LNHDA, CDR2 SQIVND (reference sequence). The CDR3 runs to 13 residues. The CDR3 sequence: CASSWQDTGELFF. The CDR3 region has the DNA TGTGCCAGTAGTTGGCAAGACACCGGGGAGCTGTTTTTT.

This chain joins TRBV6-1 and TRBJ2-3; D remains ambiguous. CDR3 length equals 14 residues. Trimming took 0 bases from V and 10 from J, leaving 14 bases between them. CDR1 and CDR2 from the germline V gene are MNHNS and SASEGT. The DNA of the CDR3 is TGTGCCAGCAGTGAAGCGTGGGCCCAAAGTCCGCAGTATTTT. Its translation is CASSEAWAQSPQYF.

The count of this clone is one. V gene TRBV11-3 combines with J gene TRBJ2-5; D uncertain. This CDR3 spans 13 amino acids. Between the trimmed V and J ends, which lost 5 bases and 7 bases, there was a span of 14 bases. Looked up from germline, CDR1 is SGHNT and CDR2 is YENEEA. DNA for the CDR3: TGTGCCAGCAGCCGCGGATTCCTCGGGACCCAGTACTTC. Its protein is CASSRGFLGTQYF.

The sample holds a few counts of this clone. This chain connects TRBV7-9 to TRBJ2-1; no firm D call. This CDR3 has 13 residues. Germline loops: CDR1 SEHNR, CDR2 FQNEAQ (reference sequence). Between the trimmed V and J ends, which lost 5 bases and 8 bases, there was a span of 13 bases. CDR3 coding DNA: TGTGCCAGCAGCCCCCCTATGGGCGATGAGCAGTTCTTC. This codes for CASSPPMGDEQFF.

This rearrangement joins TRBV7-9 to TRBJ2-7; possibly TRBD2 for D (6 bases). The CDR3 has 15 residues. CDR1 is SEHNR, CDR2 FQNEAQ, per germline (reference sequence). Trimming removed 1 base at V and 3 bases at J, with 13 bases between. The CDR3 spells CASSLGPEGIYEQYF. CDR3 in DNA: TGTGCCAGCAGCTTAGGCCCGGAGGGGATCTACGAGCAGTACTTC. Full variable domain (remainder filled in from reference TRBV7-9 and TRBJ2-7): DTGVSQNPRHKITKRGQNVTFRCDPISEHNRLYWYRQTLGQGPEFLTYFQNEAQLEKSRLLSDRFSAERPKGSFSTLEIQRTEQGDSAMYLCASSLGPEGIYEQYFGPGTRLTVT.

The chain links TRBV7-2 to TRBJ2-2, with a possible D match to TRBD2 (6 bases). This CDR3 is built from 16 residues. Deletions cut 1 base from V and 6 bases from J, with 15 bases between. Germline-derived CDR1 and CDR2 are SGHTA and FQGNSA. CDR3 residues: CASSLGRALSAGELFF. CDR3 coding DNA: TGTGCCAGCAGCTTAGGGAGGGCTCTTTCCGCCGGGGAGCTGTTTTTT.

The rearrangement joins TRBV5-5 to TRBJ1-1, with D unresolved. V was pared by 4 bases and J by 0 bases, with 4 bases between. This CDR3 has 12 residues. Germline values: CDR1 SGHKS, CDR2 YYEKEE (reference sequence). This CDR3 reads CASSLMNTEAFF. CDR3 sequence (DNA): TGTGCCAGCAGCCTAATGAACACTGAAGCTTTCTTT.

The chain carries TRBV5-1 and TRBJ2-7; 8 nucleotides match TRBD1. CDR3 length: 14 residues. The germline V gene has CDR1 SGHRS and CDR2 YFSETQ. V was pared by 2 bases and J by 4 bases, with 5 bases of the junction left unmatched. The CDR3 protein is CASSFRDRRYEQYF. CDR3 nucleotides: TGCGCCAGCAGCTTCCGGGACAGGCGATACGAGCAGTACTTC.